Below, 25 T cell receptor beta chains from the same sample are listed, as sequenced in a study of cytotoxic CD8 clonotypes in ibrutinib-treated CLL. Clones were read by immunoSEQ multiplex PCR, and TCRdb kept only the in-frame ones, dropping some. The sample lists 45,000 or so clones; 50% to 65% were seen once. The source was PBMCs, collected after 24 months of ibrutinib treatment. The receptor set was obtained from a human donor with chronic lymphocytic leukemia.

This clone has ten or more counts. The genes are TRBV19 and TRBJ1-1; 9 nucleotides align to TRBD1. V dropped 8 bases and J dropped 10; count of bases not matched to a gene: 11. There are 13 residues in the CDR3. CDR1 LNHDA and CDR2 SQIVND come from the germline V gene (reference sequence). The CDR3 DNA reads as TGTGCCAGTGCACAGGGGGCGCCGGTAGGAGCTTTCTTT. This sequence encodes CASAQGAPVGAFF.

DNA of the CDR3: TGTGCCAGCAGCCGCTCGACAGGGATACGCTACTATGGCTACACCTTC. This sequence encodes CASSRSTGIRYYGYTF. The rearrangement uses TRBV7-8 and TRBJ1-2, with 7 bases matching TRBD1. V was pared by 5 bases and J by 3 bases, with 12 bases of the junction left unmatched. This CDR3 has 16 residues. CDR1 is SGHVS and CDR2 is FQNEAQ in the germline V gene.

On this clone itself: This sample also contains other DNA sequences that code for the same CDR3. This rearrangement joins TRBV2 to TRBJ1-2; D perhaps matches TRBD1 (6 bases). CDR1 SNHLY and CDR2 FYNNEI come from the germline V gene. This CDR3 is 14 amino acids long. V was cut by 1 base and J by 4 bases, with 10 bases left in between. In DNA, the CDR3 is TGTGCCAGCAGTGAAGTGGGGGCGAGCTATGGCTACACCTTC. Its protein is CASSEVGASYGYTF.

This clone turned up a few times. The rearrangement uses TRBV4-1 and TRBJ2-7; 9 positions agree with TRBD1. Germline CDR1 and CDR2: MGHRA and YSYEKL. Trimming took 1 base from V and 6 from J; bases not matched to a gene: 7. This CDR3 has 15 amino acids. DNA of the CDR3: TGCGCCAGCAGCCAAGCCGGGACAGGGTTATCCGAGCAGTACTTC. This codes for CASSQAGTGLSEQYF.

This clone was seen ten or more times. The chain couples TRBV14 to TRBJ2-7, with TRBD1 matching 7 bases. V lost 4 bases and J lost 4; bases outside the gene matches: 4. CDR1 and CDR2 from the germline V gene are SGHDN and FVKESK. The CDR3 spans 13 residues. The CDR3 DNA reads TGTGCCAGCAGCCTCAACAGGGGATACGAGCAGTACTTC. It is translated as CASSLNRGYEQYF.

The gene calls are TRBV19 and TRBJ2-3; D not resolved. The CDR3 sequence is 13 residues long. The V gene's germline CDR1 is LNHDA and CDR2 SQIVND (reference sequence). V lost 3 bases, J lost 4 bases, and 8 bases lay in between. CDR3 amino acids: CASSMGSADTQYF. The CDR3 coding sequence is TGTGCCAGTAGTATGGGGTCCGCAGATACGCAGTATTTT. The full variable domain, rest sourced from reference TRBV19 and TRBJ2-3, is DGGITQSPKYLFRKEGQNVTLSCEQNLNHDAMYWYRQDPGQGLRLIYYSQIVNDFQKGDIAEGYSVSREKKESFPLTVTSAQKNPTAFYLCASSMGSADTQYFGPGTRLTVL.

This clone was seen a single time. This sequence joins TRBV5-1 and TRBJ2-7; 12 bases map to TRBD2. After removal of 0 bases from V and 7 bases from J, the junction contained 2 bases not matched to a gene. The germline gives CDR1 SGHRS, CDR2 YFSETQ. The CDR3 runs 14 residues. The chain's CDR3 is CASSLEGTSGEQYF. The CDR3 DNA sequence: TGCGCCAGCAGCTTGGAGGGGACTAGCGGGGAGCAGTACTTC.

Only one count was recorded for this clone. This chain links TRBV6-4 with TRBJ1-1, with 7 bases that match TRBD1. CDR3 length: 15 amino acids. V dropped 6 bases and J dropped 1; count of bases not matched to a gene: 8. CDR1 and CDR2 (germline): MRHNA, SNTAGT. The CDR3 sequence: CASRNSGTANTEAFF. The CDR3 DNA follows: TGTGCCAGCAGAAACTCCGGGACAGCGAACACTGAAGCTTTCTTT.

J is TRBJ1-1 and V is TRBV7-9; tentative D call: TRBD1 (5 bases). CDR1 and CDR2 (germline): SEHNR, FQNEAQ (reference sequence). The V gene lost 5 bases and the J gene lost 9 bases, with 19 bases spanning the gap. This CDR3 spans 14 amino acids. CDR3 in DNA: TGTGCCAGCAGCCCAATGGGGTTATCGGGGCAAGCTTTCTTT. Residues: CASSPMGLSGQAFF.

CDR3 coding DNA: TGCGCCAGCAGCCCAGGGACAGCCACAGATACGCAGTATTTT. Translation gives CASSPGTATDTQYF. V is TRBV5-1 and J is TRBJ2-3; 7 bases match TRBD1. The junction had 4 bases not matched to a gene; V was cut back by 4 bases and J by 2 bases. The CDR3 runs to 14 residues. Germline-derived CDR1 and CDR2 are SGHRS and YFSETQ.

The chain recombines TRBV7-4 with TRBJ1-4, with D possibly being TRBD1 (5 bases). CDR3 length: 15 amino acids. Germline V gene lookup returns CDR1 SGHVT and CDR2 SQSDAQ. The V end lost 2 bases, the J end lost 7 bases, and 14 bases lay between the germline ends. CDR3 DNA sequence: TGTGCCAGCAGCTTAAAGGGCAGGGAGGCTGAAAAACTGTTTTTT. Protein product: CASSLKGREAEKLFF. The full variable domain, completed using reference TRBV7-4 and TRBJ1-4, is GAGVSQSPRYKVAKRGRDVALRCDSISGHVTLYWYRQTLGQGSEVLTYSQSDAQRDKSGRPSGRFSAERPERSVSTLKIQRTEQGDSAVYLCASSLKGREAEKLFFGSGTQLSVL.

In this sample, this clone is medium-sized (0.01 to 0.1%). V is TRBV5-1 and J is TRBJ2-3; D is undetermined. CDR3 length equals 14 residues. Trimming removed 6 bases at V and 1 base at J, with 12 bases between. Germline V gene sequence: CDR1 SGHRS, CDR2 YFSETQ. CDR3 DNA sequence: TGCGCCAGCACGCTTGATGGGGGCACAGATACGCAGTATTTT. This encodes CASTLDGGTDTQYF.

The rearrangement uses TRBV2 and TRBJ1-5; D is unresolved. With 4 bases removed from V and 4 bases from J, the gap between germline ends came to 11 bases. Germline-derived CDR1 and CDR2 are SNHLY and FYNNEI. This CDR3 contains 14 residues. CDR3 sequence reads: CASSAFQTNQPQHF. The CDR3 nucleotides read TGTGCCAGCAGTGCTTTTCAGACAAATCAGCCCCAGCATTTT.

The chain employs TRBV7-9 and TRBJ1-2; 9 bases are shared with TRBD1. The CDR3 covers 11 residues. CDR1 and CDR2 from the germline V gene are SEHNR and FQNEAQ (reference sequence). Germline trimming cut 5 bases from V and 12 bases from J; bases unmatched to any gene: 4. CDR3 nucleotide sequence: TGTGCCAGCAGCGAACAGGGGGCGAACACCTTC. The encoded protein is CASSEQGANTF.

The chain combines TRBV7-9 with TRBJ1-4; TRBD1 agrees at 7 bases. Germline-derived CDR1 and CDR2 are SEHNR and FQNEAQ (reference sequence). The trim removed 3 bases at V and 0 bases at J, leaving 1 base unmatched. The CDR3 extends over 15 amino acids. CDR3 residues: CASSFDRATNEKLFF. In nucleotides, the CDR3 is TGTGCCAGCAGCTTCGACAGGGCAACTAATGAAAAACTGTTTTTT.

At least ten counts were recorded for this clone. Written as DNA, the CDR3 is TGTGCCAGCAGCCCACCTCTGGGCGGGGACAATGAGCAGTTCTTC. It encodes CASSPPLGGDNEQFF. The J gene is TRBJ2-1, the V gene TRBV7-9; the D gene is possibly TRBD2 (6 bases). Trimming cost V 5 bases and J 5 bases, with 16 bases left between them. Germline CDR1 and CDR2: SEHNR and FQNEAQ (reference sequence). The CDR3 is 15 amino acids.

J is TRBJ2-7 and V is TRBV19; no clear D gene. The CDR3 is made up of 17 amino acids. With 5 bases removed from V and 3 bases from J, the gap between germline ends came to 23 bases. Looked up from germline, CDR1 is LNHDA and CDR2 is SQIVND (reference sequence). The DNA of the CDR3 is TGTGCCAGTAGTCAACGAGTCACCCCAACTGCCAACTACGAGCAGTACTTC. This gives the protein CASSQRVTPTANYEQYF.

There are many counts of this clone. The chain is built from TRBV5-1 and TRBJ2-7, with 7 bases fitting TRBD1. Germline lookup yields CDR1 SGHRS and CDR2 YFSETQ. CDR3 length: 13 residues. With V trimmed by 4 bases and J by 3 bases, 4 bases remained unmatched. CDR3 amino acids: CASSAGTDYEQYF. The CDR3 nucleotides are TGCGCCAGCAGCGCCGGGACAGACTACGAGCAGTACTTC.

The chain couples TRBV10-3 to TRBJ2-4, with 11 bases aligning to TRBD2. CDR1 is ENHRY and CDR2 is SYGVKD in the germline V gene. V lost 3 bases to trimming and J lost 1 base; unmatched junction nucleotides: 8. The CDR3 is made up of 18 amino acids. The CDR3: CAISDPTLAGEAKNIQYF. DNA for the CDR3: TGTGCCATCAGTGACCCGACACTAGCGGGGGAGGCCAAAAACATTCAGTACTTC.

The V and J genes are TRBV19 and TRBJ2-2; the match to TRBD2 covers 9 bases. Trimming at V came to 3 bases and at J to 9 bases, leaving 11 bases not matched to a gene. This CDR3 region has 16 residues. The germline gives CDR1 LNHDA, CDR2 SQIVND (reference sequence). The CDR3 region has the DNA TGTGCCAGTAGTATCGACCAGCGGGGGGATTATAGGGAGCTGTTTTTT. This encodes CASSIDQRGDYRELFF.

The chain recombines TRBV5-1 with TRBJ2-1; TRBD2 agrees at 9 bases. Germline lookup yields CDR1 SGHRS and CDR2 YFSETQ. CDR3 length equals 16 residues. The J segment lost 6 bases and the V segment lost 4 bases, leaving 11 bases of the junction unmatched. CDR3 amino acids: CASSPLRAGGGNEQFF. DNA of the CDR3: TGCGCCAGCAGCCCCCTTCGGGCGGGGGGGGGCAATGAGCAGTTCTTC.

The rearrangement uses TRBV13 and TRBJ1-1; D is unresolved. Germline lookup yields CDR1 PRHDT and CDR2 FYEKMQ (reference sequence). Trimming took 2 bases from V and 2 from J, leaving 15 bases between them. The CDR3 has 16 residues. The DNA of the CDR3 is TGTGCCAGCAGCTTAAACCTCGGTAGCGCTAACACTGAAGCTTTCTTT. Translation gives CASSLNLGSANTEAFF. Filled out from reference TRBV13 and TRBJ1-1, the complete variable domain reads AAGVIQSPRHLIKEKRETATLKCYPIPRHDTVYWYQQGPGQDPQFLISFYEKMQSDKGSIPDRFSAQQFSDYHSELNMSSLELGDSALYFCASSLNLGSANTEAFFGQGTRLTVV.

The CDR3 protein is CASSAIGGHTQYF. In DNA form, the CDR3 reads TGTGCCAGCAGCGCCATCGGGGGCCATACGCAGTATTTT. The rearrangement uses TRBV14 and TRBJ2-3; possibly TRBD1 or TRBD2 for D (6 bases each). Trimming cost V 5 bases and J 7 bases, with 13 bases left between them. Germline V gene sequence: CDR1 SGHDN, CDR2 FVKESK. CDR3 size: 13 residues.

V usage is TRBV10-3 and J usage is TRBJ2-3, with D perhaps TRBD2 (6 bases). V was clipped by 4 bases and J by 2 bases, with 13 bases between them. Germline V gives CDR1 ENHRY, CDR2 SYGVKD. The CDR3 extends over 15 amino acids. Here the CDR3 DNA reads TGTGCCATCAGTGGAATGGCGGGGATCACAGATACGCAGTATTTT. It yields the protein CAISGMAGITDTQYF.

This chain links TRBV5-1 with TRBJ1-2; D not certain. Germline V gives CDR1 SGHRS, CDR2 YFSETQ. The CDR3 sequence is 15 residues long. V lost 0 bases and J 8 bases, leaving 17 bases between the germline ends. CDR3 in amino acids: CASSLGLGVQGGYTF. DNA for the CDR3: TGCGCCAGCAGCTTGGGATTGGGTGTTCAAGGAGGCTACACCTTC. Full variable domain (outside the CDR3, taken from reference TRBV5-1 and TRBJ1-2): KAGVTQTPRYLIKTRGQQVTLSCSPISGHRSVSWYQQTPGQGLQFLFEYFSETQRNKGNFPGRFSGRQFSNSRSEMNVSTLELGDSALYLCASSLGLGVQGGYTFGSGTRLTVV.